Listed here is a single TCR beta chain. Other DNA sequences in this specimen translate into the identical CDR3. Profiling relied on immunoSEQ multiplex PCR, and the TCRdb table lists in-frame clones only, not all of them. The table lists some 2 million clones, approximately 94% of them singletons. CD45RO negativity and positive selection for CCR7 defined naive CD8 cells, a population that excluded terminally differentiated effector memory CD45RA+ cells. CDR1 and CDR2 (germline): MNHNY, SVGAGI (reference sequence). The V end was cut by 7 bases, the J end by 4 bases, with 5 bases between. This CDR3 spans 10 amino acids. The sample is drawn from a study of shared clonotypes between healthy human individuals.

The receptor comes from a man aged 18 to 30 in good health. The sequenced sample was naive CD8+ T cells sorted from blood. The gene calls are TRBV6-6 and TRBJ2-7; no reliable D call. The CDR3 nucleotides read TGTGCCAGCAAAGATTACGAGCAGTACTTC. This codes for CASKDYEQYF.